This T cell receptor beta chain was found in a study of blood T cell repertoires in COVID-19. Whole-study context: The United States, Italy and Spain were the sources of the acute and convalescent COVID-19 samples. The analysed material was cDNA or gDNA that came from T cells, B-cell-depleted T cells, or PBMCs.

V lost 1 base to trimming and J lost 5 bases, with 7 bases between them. Germline V gene sequence: CDR1 SGHRS, CDR2 YFSETQ. CDR3 size: 13 residues. The method was immunoSEQ multiplex PCR; TCRdb's version includes in-frame clones alone and lacks a portion of them. The profile covers approximately 70,000 clones, with roughly 91% appearing a single time and roughly 1.4% taken by the ten largest. The genes are TRBV5-1 and TRBJ2-1; D might be TRBD2 (5 bases). Sequenced: peripheral blood. The clonotype originates from a human donor in a cohort sampled during active COVID-19. In DNA form, the CDR3 reads TGCGCCAGCAGCTTGTGGGAGCACAATGAGCAGTTCTTC. Amino acids: CASSLWEHNEQFF.